This T cell receptor (beta chain) originates from a study of blood T cell repertoires in COVID-19. Study summary: T cells, B-cell-depleted T cells, or PBMCs provided the cDNA or gDNA that served as material.

Profiled with immunoSEQ multiplex PCR; TCRdb holds only in-frame clones, not every one. The sample shows about 98,000 clones, 75% to 90% of them seen only once. V gave up 3 bases and J gave up 1 base, with 16 bases separating them. The CDR3 extends over 16 amino acids. This sequence originates from a human donor in a cohort sampled during active COVID-19. The sequencing sample was made of peripheral blood. This chain joins TRBV23-1 and TRBJ2-7; TRBD1 might be the D (5 bases). TRBV23-1 qualifies as an ORF whose function is uncertain. The CDR3 sequence is CASSHIQGRLSYEQYF. The CDR3 DNA reads as TGCGCCAGCAGTCATATTCAGGGCCGACTTTCCTACGAGCAGTACTTC.